The present T cell receptor (beta chain) was sequenced within a study of blood T cell repertoires in COVID-19. The method was immunoSEQ multiplex PCR; TCRdb's version includes in-frame clones alone and lacks a portion of them. Counted here are approximately 160,000 clones, about 92% occurring once; the ten biggest clones make up roughly 2.1%. Germline trimming cut 3 bases from V and 0 bases from J; bases unmatched to any gene: 2. CDR3 length equals 16 residues. Per the germline V gene, CDR1 is KGHSH and CDR2 is LQKENI. This clone was seen once. The TCR originated in an older woman with COVID-19, enrolled during active disease. The chain links TRBV18 to TRBJ1-6; 7 nucleotides agree with TRBD1. The specimen sequenced was peripheral blood. The CDR3 bases are TGTGCCAGCTCACCGACAGGGAGCTCCTATAATTCACCCCTCCACTTT. As protein: CASSPTGSSYNSPLHF.